The 25 T cell receptor beta chains given below trace back to one sample, sequenced in a study of cytomegalovirus exposure and HLA in healthy donors. Primers included in the PCR were 60 Vbeta and 13 Jbeta primers. The protocol was immunoSEQ multiplex PCR, while the TCRdb copy is restricted to in-frame clones and leaves out a portion. The top ten hold 3% to 4% of the sample, which has approximately 110,000 clones, about 80% seen once. Material for sequencing was PBMCs. The receptors here all came from a woman in her thirties or forties in good health and CMV-seronegative.

This chain joins TRBV11-3 and TRBJ2-7; maybe TRBD2 (6 bases). CDR1 and CDR2 from the germline V gene are SGHNT and YENEEA. There are 14 residues in the CDR3. The V end was cut by 0 bases, the J end by 2 bases, with 8 bases between. CDR3 nucleotides: TGTGCCAGCAGCTTAGATAGCGGAGCCTACGAGCAGTACTTC. Protein product: CASSLDSGAYEQYF.

The chain carries TRBV7-2 and TRBJ1-6, with D possibly matching TRBD1 (6 bases). V shed 5 bases and J shed 8 bases, with 16 bases lying between them. Germline V gene data show CDR1 as SGHTA and CDR2 as FQGNSA. This CDR3 comprises 15 residues. The chain's CDR3 is CASSANRVGDSPLHF. The CDR3 bases are TGTGCCAGCAGCGCAAACAGGGTAGGGGATTCACCCCTCCACTTT.

The rearrangement uses TRBV5-6 and TRBJ2-5, with 7 bases fitting TRBD1. The CDR3 runs 15 residues. J was trimmed by 5 bases and V by 3 bases; bases with no gene match: 10. Germline assignment: CDR1 SGHDT and CDR2 YYEEEE. CDR3 sequence (DNA): TGTGCCAGCAGCTACGGGACAGCCGAGGGGGAGACCCAGTACTTC. As protein: CASSYGTAEGETQYF.

This clone has more than one count but fewer than ten. V usage is TRBV5-1 and J usage is TRBJ1-2; the match to TRBD1 covers 8 bases. In germline, CDR1 is SGHRS, CDR2 YFSETQ. Germline trimming cut 4 bases from V and 4 bases from J; bases unmatched to any gene: 9. The CDR3 consists of 15 residues. CDR3 DNA: TGCGCCAGCAGCCCGCAGGGGGCCGCAGGCTATGGCTACACCTTC. Translating it yields CASSPQGAAGYGYTF.

The chain recombines TRBV27 with TRBJ2-3, with 7 positions matching TRBD2. Germline loops: CDR1 MNHEY, CDR2 SMNVEV (reference sequence). CDR3 size: 13 residues. J gave up 4 bases and V 6 bases, and 4 bases lay outside the gene matches. CDR3 coding DNA: TGTGCCAGCAGGACTAGCAGTTCAGATACGCAGTATTTT. It codes for CASRTSSSDTQYF.

V and J are TRBV28 and TRBJ2-1; 8 bases agree with TRBD2. Germline trimming cut 7 bases from V and 1 base from J; bases unmatched to any gene: 6. CDR3 length equals 15 residues. Germline CDR1 is MDHEN and CDR2 is SYDVKM. CDR3: CASKRGGGSYNEQFF. As DNA, the CDR3 is TGTGCCAGCAAAAGGGGCGGGGGGTCCTACAATGAGCAGTTCTTC. The full variable domain, its missing parts supplied by reference TRBV28 and TRBJ2-1, is DVKVTQSSRYLVKRTGEKVFLECVQDMDHENMFWYRQDPGLGLRLIYFSYDVKMKEKGDIPEGYSVSREKKERFSLILESASTNQTSMYLCASKRGGGSYNEQFFGPGTRLTVL.

The chain carries TRBV5-6 and TRBJ2-7; the match to TRBD1 covers 7 bases. The trim removed 3 bases at V and 3 bases at J, leaving 6 bases unmatched. Germline V lookup: CDR1 SGHDT, CDR2 YYEEEE. This CDR3 has 14 amino acids. DNA of the CDR3: TGTGCCAGCAGCTGGGACAGAGGGGGCTACGAGCAGTACTTC. Amino acids: CASSWDRGGYEQYF.

This clone is a singleton in its sample. The rearrangement uses TRBV30 and TRBJ2-1; 7 positions agree with TRBD2. Per germline, CDR1 GTSNPN and CDR2 SVGIG (reference sequence). The CDR3 runs to 14 residues. The trim removed 7 bases at V and 5 bases at J, leaving 11 bases unmatched. CDR3 nucleotides: TGTGCCTCCTCGGGACTAAATTTGGACAATGAGCAGTTCTTC. Amino acid sequence: CASSGLNLDNEQFF.

There are a few counts of this clone. The chain joins TRBV6-4 to TRBJ1-1; maybe TRBD1 (5 bases). Trimming shortened V by 5 bases and J by 1 base, and 8 bases separated the two germline ends. CDR3 length equals 13 residues. CDR1 and CDR2 (germline): MRHNA, SNTAGT. Written as DNA, the CDR3 is TGTGCCAGCAGTCCTGGACAGAACACTGAAGCTTTCTTT. This sequence encodes CASSPGQNTEAFF.

The rearrangement joins TRBV7-2 to TRBJ1-1, with 10 bases fitting TRBD1. The trim removed 5 bases at V and 1 base at J, leaving 10 bases unmatched. The CDR3 length is 17 residues. Germline-derived CDR1 and CDR2 are SGHTA and FQGNSA. CDR3 in amino acids: CASSPPTGTGENTEAFF. CDR3 DNA: TGTGCCAGCAGCCCCCCCACCGGGACAGGGGAGAACACTGAAGCTTTCTTT.

This rearrangement joins TRBV5-4 to TRBJ1-2; 7 bases fit TRBD1. This CDR3 region has 17 residues. Germline CDR1 SGHNT, CDR2 YYREEE (reference sequence). V lost 3 bases and J lost 4; bases outside the gene matches: 15. The CDR3 DNA follows: TGTGCCAGCAGCTCGACTCCGGGACAGCCAACCTTCTATGGCTACACCTTC. Its translation is CASSSTPGQPTFYGYTF.

V is TRBV18 and J is TRBJ1-2; TRBD1 agrees at 8 bases. Germline V lookup: CDR1 KGHSH, CDR2 LQKENI. Trimming cost V 0 bases and J 8 bases; bases outside gene matches: 14. The CDR3 consists of 17 residues. CDR3 sequence (DNA): TGTGCCAGCTCACCACCGACTTTGGCAGGGGGCGCGGTGGGCTACACCTTC. It codes for CASSPPTLAGGAVGYTF.

This clone was observed a single time. The chain joins TRBV9 to TRBJ1-2, with 9 bases that match TRBD1. The V gene end was trimmed by 0 bases and the J gene end by 7 bases; junction bases not matched to a gene: 13. Per germline, CDR1 SGDLS and CDR2 YYNGEE. The CDR3 length is 17 residues. The CDR3 bases are TGTGCCAGCAGCGTAGCCTCACCGGGACAGGGTAGGAGTGGCTACACCTTC. Translation: CASSVASPGQGRSGYTF. Looking up the rest from reference TRBV9 and TRBJ1-2 gives the full variable domain: DSGVTQTPKHLITATGQRVTLRCSPRSGDLSVYWYQQSLDQGLQFLIQYYNGEERAKGNILERFSAQQFPDLHSELNLSSLELGDSALYFCASSVASPGQGRSGYTFGSGTRLTVV.

The rearrangement uses TRBV27 and TRBJ1-1; 7 bases agree with TRBD1. Germline V gene data show CDR1 as MNHEY and CDR2 as SMNVEV (reference sequence). This CDR3 spans 15 amino acids. Trimming removed 3 bases from V and 1 base from J; junction bases left unmatched: 5. CDR3 bases: TGTGCCAGCAGTTTCTACGGACAGGCGAACACTGAAGCTTTCTTT. Amino acid sequence: CASSFYGQANTEAFF.

The V call is TRBV7-9, the J call TRBJ2-4; perhaps TRBD1 as D (6 bases). V was trimmed by 5 bases and J by 3 bases, leaving 14 bases between them. The germline CDR1 and CDR2 sequences are SEHNR and FQNEAQ (reference sequence). The CDR3 contains 15 residues. This CDR3 reads CASSPRGGGKNIQYF. Here the CDR3 DNA reads TGTGCCAGCAGCCCCAGGGGTGGAGGCAAAAACATTCAGTACTTC.

The V call is TRBV9, the J call TRBJ2-2; TRBD2 aligns across 8 bases. Germline CDR1 is SGDLS and CDR2 is YYNGEE. Trimming removed 3 bases from V and 3 bases from J; junction bases left unmatched: 10. The CDR3 consists of 17 residues. CDR3 loop: CASSANPGTRDTGELFF. CDR3 coding DNA: TGTGCCAGCAGCGCAAACCCCGGGACTAGGGACACCGGGGAGCTGTTTTTT. The whole variable domain, remainder taken from reference TRBV9 and TRBJ2-2, is DSGVTQTPKHLITATGQRVTLRCSPRSGDLSVYWYQQSLDQGLQFLIQYYNGEERAKGNILERFSAQQFPDLHSELNLSSLELGDSALYFCASSANPGTRDTGELFFGEGSRLTVL.

The V gene is TRBV7-9, the J gene TRBJ1-1; 7 positions match TRBD1. Losses at the gene ends were 5 bases for V and 8 bases for J; bases not matched to a gene: 5. This CDR3 is 12 amino acids long. Germline CDR1 and CDR2: SEHNR and FQNEAQ (reference sequence). CDR3 bases: TGTGCCAGCAGCCGCGACAGGGTGGAAGCTTTCTTT. Translated, it gives CASSRDRVEAFF. The full variable domain, with the rest looked up from reference TRBV7-9 and TRBJ1-1, is DTGVSQNPRHKITKRGQNVTFRCDPISEHNRLYWYRQTLGQGPEFLTYFQNEAQLEKSRLLSDRFSAERPKGSFSTLEIQRTEQGDSAMYLCASSRDRVEAFFGQGTRLTVV.

The rearrangement joins TRBV7-2 to TRBJ2-2, with a tentative D call TRBD1 (5 bases). V lost 5 bases and J lost 3, with 10 bases in between. Germline CDR1 is SGHTA and CDR2 is FQGNSA. The CDR3 is made up of 14 amino acids. CDR3 nucleotides: TGTGCCAGCAGCGCTGGGGCGGACACCGGGGAGCTGTTTTTT. Translation: CASSAGADTGELFF. The whole variable domain, remainder taken from reference TRBV7-2 and TRBJ2-2, is GAGVSQSPSNKVTEKGKDVELRCDPISGHTALYWYRQSLGQGLEFLIYFQGNSAPDKSGLPSDRFSAERTGGSVSTLTIQRTQQEDSAVYLCASSAGADTGELFFGEGSRLTVL.

This rearrangement joins TRBV7-7 to TRBJ1-3, with 8 bases matching TRBD1. The trim removed 9 bases at V and 2 bases at J, leaving 6 bases unmatched. The CDR3 runs 14 residues. Germline V lookup: CDR1 SSHAT, CDR2 FNYEAQ (reference sequence). The CDR3 sequence is CASPRGLTGNTIYF. In DNA form, the CDR3 reads TGTGCCAGTCCCAGGGGGCTCACTGGAAACACCATATATTTT.

The rearrangement links TRBV27 to TRBJ2-7, with 10 bases identical to TRBD2. The trim removed 5 bases at V and 4 bases at J, leaving 8 bases unmatched. There are 15 residues in the CDR3. CDR1 is MNHEY, CDR2 SMNVEV, per germline (reference sequence). CDR3 sequence (DNA): TGTGCCAGCAGTCCCGAAGCGGGAGGGCCTTACGAGCAGTACTTC. This translates into CASSPEAGGPYEQYF.

This clone was detected a few times. The J gene is TRBJ2-1, the V gene TRBV7-8; 8 nucleotides agree with TRBD2. The CDR3 extends over 16 amino acids. After removal of 6 bases from V and 1 base from J, the junction contained 8 bases not matched to a gene. The germline gives CDR1 SGHVS, CDR2 FQNEAQ. The chain's CDR3 is CASSKKIAGSYNEQFF. The CDR3 DNA follows: TGTGCCAGCAGTAAAAAGATAGCGGGGTCCTACAATGAGCAGTTCTTC.

This clone came up once. The chain couples TRBV28 to TRBJ2-4; 9 nucleotides match TRBD1. Germline lookup yields CDR1 MDHEN and CDR2 SYDVKM. This CDR3 has 17 amino acids. Trimming removed 5 bases from V and 0 bases from J; junction bases left unmatched: 8. CDR3 amino acids: CASSPWTGERAKNIQYF. CDR3 in DNA: TGTGCCAGCAGTCCCTGGACAGGGGAAAGAGCCAAAAACATTCAGTACTTC. The full variable domain, rest sourced from reference TRBV28 and TRBJ2-4, is DVKVTQSSRYLVKRTGEKVFLECVQDMDHENMFWYRQDPGLGLRLIYFSYDVKMKEKGDIPEGYSVSREKKERFSLILESASTNQTSMYLCASSPWTGERAKNIQYFGAGTRLSVL.

The J gene is TRBJ1-2, the V gene TRBV20-1; D is uncertain. Germline V gene lookup returns CDR1 DFQATT and CDR2 SNEGSKA (reference sequence). CDR3 length: 11 residues. The germline V and J ends were trimmed by 6 bases and 8 bases, with 13 bases remaining between them. The CDR3 region is CSAPMGGGYTF. DNA for the CDR3: TGCAGTGCCCCGATGGGAGGAGGCTACACCTTC.

The chain employs TRBV28 and TRBJ2-7, with 10 bases matching TRBD1. The trim removed 3 bases at V and 0 bases at J, leaving 5 bases unmatched. Germline V gene lookup returns CDR1 MDHEN and CDR2 SYDVKM. This CDR3 is built from 16 residues. The CDR3 bases are TGTGCCAGCAGTTTGCCGGGACAGGGGACCTCCTACGAGCAGTACTTC. This translates into CASSLPGQGTSYEQYF.

V is TRBV4-3 and J is TRBJ2-3, with 10 bases lining up with TRBD2. The V and J ends lost 0 bases and 0 bases, in that order; junction bases with no gene match: 9. CDR1 LGHNA and CDR2 YSLEER come from the germline V gene. The CDR3 loop spans 19 amino acids. CDR3 DNA: TGCGCCAGCAGCCAAGATGATTCACTAGCGGGATCTAGCACAGATACGCAGTATTTT. Amino acids: CASSQDDSLAGSSTDTQYF.